These T cell receptor beta chains were read from a single sample in a study of immune cell composition in non-small cell lung cancer. Produced via immunoSEQ multiplex PCR; TCRdb's table is partial and in-frame only. The sample shows about 8,700 clones, approximately 61% of them seen only once. Sequencing input: non-adjacent lung tissue. The origin of the receptors is a human donor with non-small cell lung cancer. CDR3s leave out the opening cysteine and the closing phenylalanine or tryptophan. The order of the fields is J gene, V gene, CDR3 length, CDR3 protein.

>TRBJ1-5|TRBV15|11
ATSREANQPQH
>TRBJ2-7|TRBV29-1|11
SVGQGVSYEQY
>TRBJ2-1|TRBV9|12
ASSVRGDYNEQF
>TRBJ2-4|TRBV27|12
ASSLKGSKVIQY
>TRBJ1-1|TRBV19|13
ATGGGGNMNTEAF
>TRBJ2-1|TRBV5-1|12
ASSMAGLYNEQF
>TRBJ2-1|TRBV5-1|13
ASRLTGTGVNEQF
>TRBJ2-7|TRBV7-9|13
ASSQNRQGGDEQY
>TRBJ1-4|TRBV11-2|14
ASSSLTGVEDEKLF
>TRBJ2-7|TRBV6-5|12
ASSSYRAPYEQY
>TRBJ2-5|TRBV9|10
ASSVEGGSEY
>TRBJ1-1|TRBV9|12
ASSADIMNTEAF
>TRBJ1-1|TRBV7-7|13
ASSPIQGPGTEAF
>TRBJ1-2|TRBV6-1|11
ASSERDIFGYT